A selection of T cell receptor beta chains follows, all from one sample in a study of shared clonotypes between healthy human individuals. The assay was immunoSEQ multiplex PCR, and TCRdb's table has in-frame clones only and misses some. The sample shows roughly 2.1 million clones, roughly 91% of them seen only once. The specimen was naive CD8+ T cells from PBMCs. Receptors originate from a man between 18 and 35 years old in good health. Some clones in this sample may be carry-over from other donors' samples. Each CDR3 is given with its conserved first and last residue. A D gene is named only where the DNA matches it firmly. Part of the rows lack a size; the others show once, few, many or a class for expanded clones.

>.|TRBJ2-5|TRBV5-5|.
TGTGCCAGCAGCTTTTTCTTATCAGGAGGATCTAAAGAGACCCAGTACTTC
CASSFFLSGGSKETQYF
>TRBD2|TRBJ2-7|TRBV30|.
TGTGCCTGGAGTGGACTAGCGGGGTCCTACGAGCAGTACTTC
CAWSGLAGSYEQYF
>.|TRBJ1-1|TRBV10-3|.
TGTGCCATCAGTGAGTCGAGGTGGGGAGGGGTTGGCACTGAAGCTTTCTTT
CAISESRWGGVGTEAFF
>TRBD1|TRBJ2-1|TRBV30|.
TGTGCCTGGAGTGCCGGGACAGGGGCTTACAATGAGCAGTTCTTC
CAWSAGTGAYNEQFF
>.|TRBJ2-1|TRBV11-2|once
TGTGCCAGCAGCTCCAGGCGCGACCATGAGCAGTTCTTC
CASSSRRDHEQFF
>.|TRBJ1-5|TRBV11-2|.
TGTGCCAGCAGCTTAGGACGCGCGGGGAGCAATCAGCCCCAGCATTTT
CASSLGRAGSNQPQHF
>.|TRBJ1-1|TRBV29-1|.
TGCAGCGTTACCACACAGAGGACTGAAGCTTTCTTT
CSVTTQRTEAFF
>.|TRBJ2-1|TRBV28|.
TGTGCCAGCAGTGCGGGGGCCCTTAGGGTTTGGGAGCAGTTCTTC
CASSAGALRVWEQFF
>TRBD1|TRBJ1-5|TRBV15|.
TGTGCCACCAGCGGGACGACAGGGTATAGCAATCAGCCCCAGCATTTT
CATSGTTGYSNQPQHF
>.|TRBJ2-7|TRBV9|.
TGTGCCAGCAGCGTAGGGGAGGTGGGGTCGGCCCCCTACGAGCAGTACTTC
CASSVGEVGSAPYEQYF
>.|TRBJ2-7|TRBV28|.
TGTGCCAGCAGTTTACAGGGCAGCACCTACGAGCAGTACTTC
CASSLQGSTYEQYF
>.|TRBJ2-7|TRBV27|.
TGTGCCAGCAGTCCCTCAGGGCGGGGATACGAGCAGTACTTC
CASSPSGRGYEQYF
>.|TRBJ2-7|TRBV7-6|.
TGTGCCAGCAGCCAGCGTGGCACCGCCTACGAGCAGTACTTC
CASSQRGTAYEQYF
>TRBD2|TRBJ2-2|TRBV19|once
TGTGCCAGTGGGTCGCGGGAGAGCACCGGGGAGCTGTTTTTT
CASGSRESTGELFF
>.|TRBJ2-7|TRBV21-1|.
TGTGCCAGCAACCCGTGGGGCCCCGAGCGTGGGTACGAGCAGTACTTC
CASNPWGPERGYEQYF
>TRBD1|TRBJ2-7|TRBV2|once
TGTGCCAGCAGTGAAGGAGAGACAGGGGTTTTCTACGAGCAGTACTTC
CASSEGETGVFYEQYF
>TRBD1|TRBJ2-7|TRBV7-2|.
TGTGCCAGCAGCCCCGGACAGGGCAGGGCGTACGAGCAGTACTTC
CASSPGQGRAYEQYF
>.|TRBJ2-3|TRBV4-2|.
TGTGCCAGCAGCCAAGTTATAGCAAGCACAGATACGCAGTATTTT
CASSQVIASTDTQYF
>TRBD2|TRBJ2-3|TRBV27|.
TGTGCCAGCAGTTGGGGGGGGATGGCAGATACGCAGTATTTT
CASSWGGMADTQYF
>TRBD1|TRBJ1-5|TRBV10-2|.
TGCGCCTCTAGAGGTAGGACAGGGCATCAGCCCCAGCATTTT
CASRGRTGHQPQHF
>.|TRBJ2-2|TRBV28|.
TGTGCCAGCAGTCCACCCCGAAGACTAAGCCCCGGCACCGGGGAGCTGTTTTTT
CASSPPRRLSPGTGELFF
>TRBD2|TRBJ2-7|TRBV7-2|.
TGTGCCAGCAGCCCTTGGCGGGAGGGCCCCTACGAGCAGTACTTC
CASSPWREGPYEQYF
>.|TRBJ2-7|TRBV21-1|.
TGTGCCAGCAGCAAAGGGACAGACTCCTACGAGCAGTACTTC
CASSKGTDSYEQYF
>TRBD1|TRBJ2-7|TRBV6-1|.
TGTGCCAGCACCAAGGGGACAGGGGCCTCCGAGCAGTACTTC
CASTKGTGASEQYF
>.|TRBJ1-2|TRBV5-5|once
TGTGCCAGCAGCTCGAGGACCCAAAACTCGGGAACCGGCTACACCTTC
CASSSRTQNSGTGYTF
>.|TRBJ2-2|TRBV7-9|.
TGTGCCAGCAGCTTAGCCTCCGAGAAGACCGGGGAGCTGTTTTTT
CASSLASEKTGELFF
>TRBD1|TRBJ1-2|TRBV2|.
TGTGCCAGCAGTTACGGGACAGGGTATGGCTACACCTTC
CASSYGTGYGYTF
>.|TRBJ2-6|TRBV4-2|.
TGTGCCAGCAGCCAAAGGACAGTCTCTGGGGCCAACGTCCTGACTTTC
CASSQRTVSGANVLTF
>.|TRBJ1-1|TRBV9|.
TGTGCCAGCAGCGTAGCCCCGGGGGGTTGGGTTGAAGCTTTCTTT
CASSVAPGGWVEAFF
>.|TRBJ2-1|TRBV5-8|.
TGTGCCAGCAGCTTGGACGTTTGGCACCACGACCAACAATGGGAGCAGTTCTTC
CASSLDVWHHDQQWEQFF
>.|TRBJ1-4|TRBV27|.
TGTGCCAGCAGTTTGAGATCCGCAACTAATGAAAAACTGTTTTTT
CASSLRSATNEKLFF
>.|TRBJ1-2|TRBV7-9|.
TGTGCCAGCAGCGTGGGACCAATACCCGACCTTACGGGGGGCTACACCTTC
CASSVGPIPDLTGGYTF
>.|TRBJ2-7|TRBV6-5|.
TGTGCCAGCAGTTTAGGCGGAGGAAGCTCCTACGAGCAGTACTTC
CASSLGGGSSYEQYF
>TRBD1|TRBJ1-1|TRBV15|.
TGTGCCACCAGCAGAGGAGGCAGGGGGAAGAACACTGAAGCTTTCTTT
CATSRGGRGKNTEAFF
>.|TRBJ2-7|TRBV27|.
TGTGCCAGCAGTTTCGGTCTTACCTACGAGCAGTACTTC
CASSFGLTYEQYF
>TRBD2|TRBJ2-3|TRBV19|.
TGTGCCTGTTCCAGGACTAGCGGGAGAATCGCAGATACGCAGTATTTT
CACSRTSGRIADTQYF